This T cell receptor (beta chain) was identified in a study of cytomegalovirus exposure and HLA in healthy donors. Study-level background: Around 80 million unique TCR sequences came from HLA-typed donors in an early release. Study conclusions and caveats: Reports described diagnosis of cytomegalovirus status by the classifier as highly specific and sensitive.

On this clone itself: Its target is unknown.

Germline V gene data show CDR1 as SGDLS and CDR2 as YYNGEE. V gave up 2 bases and J gave up 6 bases; unmatched junction bases: 7. The CDR3 loop spans 14 amino acids. PCR amplification relied on 60 Vbeta primers (plus 13 Jbeta primers). Using immunoSEQ multiplex PCR, the repertoire was profiled, and TCRdb retains in-frame clones only, with some absent. The data show 150,000 or so clones, about 84% seen once. The source is a man aged 50-60 years in good health and CMV-seronegative. The chain recombines TRBV9 with TRBJ2-7, with 8 bases fitting TRBD1. Input material: PBMCs. The CDR3 spells CASSVGQGKGEQYF. CDR3 DNA: TGTGCCAGCAGCGTTGGACAGGGAAAAGGCGAGCAGTACTTC.